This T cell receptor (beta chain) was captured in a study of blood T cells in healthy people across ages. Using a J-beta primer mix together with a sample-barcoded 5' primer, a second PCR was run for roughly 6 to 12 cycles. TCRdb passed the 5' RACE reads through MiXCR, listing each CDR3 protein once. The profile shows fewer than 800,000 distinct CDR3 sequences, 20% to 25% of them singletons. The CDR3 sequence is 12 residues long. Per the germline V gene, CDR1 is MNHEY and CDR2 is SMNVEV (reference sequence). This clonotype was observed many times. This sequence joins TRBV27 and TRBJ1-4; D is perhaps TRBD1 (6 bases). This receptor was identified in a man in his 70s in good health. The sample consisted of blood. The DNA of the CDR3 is TGTGCTCCCGGTAGGGGGATGATGAAACTGTTTTTT. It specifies CAPGRGMMKLFF.